This is a list of T cell receptor beta chains from one sample in a study of blood T cell repertoires in COVID-19. Produced via immunoSEQ multiplex PCR; TCRdb's table is partial and in-frame only. This sample has under 200,000 clones; roughly nine tenths occur once, and the top ten carry roughly 25%. Sequenced material: peripheral blood. The receptors here all came from a man aged 55 to 70 with acute or convalescent COVID-19. The CDR3 runs from the conserved cysteine through the conserved F or W. The order of the fields is V gene, J gene, D gene, clone size, CDR3 DNA, CDR3 protein. A D gene is named only where the DNA matches it firmly. The size entry is marked missing in some rows and otherwise reads once, few, many or a size class.

TRBV5-7	TRBJ1-1	TRBD1	once	TGTGCCAGCAGCAAAGACAGGGACCTCGGCCCCTTGAACACTGAAGCTTTCTTT	CASSKDRDLGPLNTEAFF
TRBV29-1	TRBJ1-2	-	-	TGCAGCGTTGCAACCCTAGACCGGCGCTATGGCTACACCTTC	CSVATLDRRYGYTF
TRBV7-9	TRBJ2-7	TRBD2	-	TGTGCCAGCAGCCCCCCGACTAGCGGGATTTACGAGCAGTACTTC	CASSPPTSGIYEQYF
TRBV7-4	TRBJ2-3	TRBD2	-	TGTGCCAGCAGCGCGGGACTAGCGGGAGTATATACGCAGTATTTT	CASSAGLAGVYTQYF
TRBV5-1	TRBJ2-1	-	-	TGCGCCAGCAGTCTGACGACAGTCTACAATGAGCAGTTCTTC	CASSLTTVYNEQFF
TRBV7-9	TRBJ1-2	-	-	TGTGCCAGCAGCTTAGGGGCAGGGGAGAACTATGGCTACACCTTC	CASSLGAGENYGYTF
TRBV30	TRBJ1-1	-	-	TGTGCCTGGGGACAGATGAACACTGAAGCTTTCTTT	CAWGQMNTEAFF
TRBV6-5	TRBJ1-2	TRBD1	-	TGTGCCAGCAGTCCCCGACAGGGCCACCCCTATGGCTACACCTTC	CASSPRQGHPYGYTF
TRBV11-3	TRBJ2-3	-	-	TGTGCCAGCAGCTTAGACCTAGCAGATACGCAGTATTTT	CASSLDLADTQYF
TRBV6-5	TRBJ2-2	-	-	TGTGCCAGCAGTTACCCAAATACCGGGGAGCTGTTTTTT	CASSYPNTGELFF
TRBV5-4	TRBJ1-1	-	-	TGTGCCAGCAGCTTGAACAGGGCGAACACTGAAGCTTTCTTT	CASSLNRANTEAFF
TRBV10-3	TRBJ1-6	-	-	TGTGCCATCAGTGACGGGAGCTCCTATAATTCACCCCTCCACTTT	CAISDGSSYNSPLHF
TRBV6-6	TRBJ2-7	-	-	TGTGCCAGCAGACAGGCCTACGAGCAGTACTTC	CASRQAYEQYF